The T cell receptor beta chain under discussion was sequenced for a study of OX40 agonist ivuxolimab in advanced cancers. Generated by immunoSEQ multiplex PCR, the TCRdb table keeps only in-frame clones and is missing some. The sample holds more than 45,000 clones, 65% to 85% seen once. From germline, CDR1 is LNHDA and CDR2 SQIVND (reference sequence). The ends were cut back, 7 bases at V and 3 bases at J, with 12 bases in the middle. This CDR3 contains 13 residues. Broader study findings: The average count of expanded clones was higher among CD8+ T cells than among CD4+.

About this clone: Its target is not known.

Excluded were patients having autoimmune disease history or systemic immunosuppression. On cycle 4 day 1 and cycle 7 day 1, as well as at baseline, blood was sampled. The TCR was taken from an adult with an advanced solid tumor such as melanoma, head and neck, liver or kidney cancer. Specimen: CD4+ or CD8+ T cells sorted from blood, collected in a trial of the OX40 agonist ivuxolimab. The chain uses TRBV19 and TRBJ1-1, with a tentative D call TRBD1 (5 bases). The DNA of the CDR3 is TGTGCCAGTAATCCGATGGGGGACACTGAAGCTTTCTTT. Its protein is CASNPMGDTEAFF.